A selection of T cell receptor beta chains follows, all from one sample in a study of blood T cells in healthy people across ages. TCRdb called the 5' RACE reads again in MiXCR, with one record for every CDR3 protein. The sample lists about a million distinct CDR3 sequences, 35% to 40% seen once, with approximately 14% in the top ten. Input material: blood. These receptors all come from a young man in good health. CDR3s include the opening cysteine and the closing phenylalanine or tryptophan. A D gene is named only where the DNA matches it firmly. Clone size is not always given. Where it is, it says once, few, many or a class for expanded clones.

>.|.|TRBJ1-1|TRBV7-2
TGTGCCAGCAGCAGAGGAGAAAAAAATTTTATGAACACTGGAGCTTTCTTT
CASSRGEKNFMNTGAFF
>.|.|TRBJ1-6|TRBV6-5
TGTGCCAGCAGTTACAGATTCCCGGGGACTAAACCGACCCCCCACTTT
CASSYRFPGTKPTPHF
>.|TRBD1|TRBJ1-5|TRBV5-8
TGTGCCAGCAATAGAGGGGGCGGACGTTTTAGCAATCAGCCCCAGCATTTT
CASNRGGGRFSNQPQHF
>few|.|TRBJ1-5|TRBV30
TGTGCCTGGAGCGAGGGGTCCTATCAGCCCCAGCATTTT
CAWSEGSYQPQHF
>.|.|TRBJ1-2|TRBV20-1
TGCAGTGCTTTAAGGGAGGGACCCCCGAGTATGAATTATGGCTACACCTTC
CSALREGPPSMNYGYTF
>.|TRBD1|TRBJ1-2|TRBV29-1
TGCAGCGCTGCGGATACTACAGGGGGTGGCTACACCTTC
CSAADTTGGGYTF
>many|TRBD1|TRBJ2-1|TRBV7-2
TGTGCCAGCAGTTCGGACAGGGCCTCCTACAATGAGCAGTTCTTC
CASSSDRASYNEQFF
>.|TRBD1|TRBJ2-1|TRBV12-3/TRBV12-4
TGTGCCAGCAGTTTTGTGGACAGGGGATACAATGAGCAGTTCTTC
CASSFVDRGYNEQFF
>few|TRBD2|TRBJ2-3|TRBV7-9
TGTGCCAGCAGCTTAGCGGCGGGACTAACTAGCACAGATACGCAGTATTTT
CASSLAAGLTSTDTQYF
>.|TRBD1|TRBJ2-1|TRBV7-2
TGTGCCAGCAGCGTCCCAGACAGGGCTCGGCAGTTCTTC
CASSVPDRARQFF
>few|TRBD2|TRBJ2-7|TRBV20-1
TGCAGTGCGCCTTCTAGCGGACGTCCCTCCTACGAGCAGTACTTC
CSAPSSGRPSYEQYF
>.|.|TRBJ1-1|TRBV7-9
TGTGCCAGCAGCTTTACAGAGATGAACACTGAAGCTTTCTTT
CASSFTEMNTEAFF
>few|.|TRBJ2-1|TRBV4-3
TGCGCCAGCAGCCAAGACTCGGGGATACCCTACAATGAGCAGTTCTTC
CASSQDSGIPYNEQFF
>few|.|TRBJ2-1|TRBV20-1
TGCAGTGCTGCATTAAGGACGGACTCCTACAATGAGCAGTTCTTC
CSAALRTDSYNEQFF
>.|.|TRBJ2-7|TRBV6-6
TGTGCCAGCAGTTACGCCCCTAGCTTGGACAATGAGCAGTACTTC
CASSYAPSLDNEQYF
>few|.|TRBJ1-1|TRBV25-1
TGTGCCAGCAGAGTATACATGAACACTGAAGCTTTCTTT
CASRVYMNTEAFF
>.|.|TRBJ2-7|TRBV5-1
TGCGCCAGCAGCTTGAATTGGGGGGCTAATCGCCCCTACAATGAGCAGTACTTC
CASSLNWGANRPYNEQYF
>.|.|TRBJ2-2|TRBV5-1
TGCGCCAGCAGCTTGTACGCCGGGGAGCTGTTTTTT
CASSLYAGELFF
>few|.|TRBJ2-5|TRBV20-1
TGCAGTGCTCTGACAGGACGAGGGACCCAGTACTTC
CSALTGRGTQYF
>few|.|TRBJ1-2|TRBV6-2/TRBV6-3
TGTGCCAGCAGTTACCCACAGGGCTTTGGCTACACCTTC
CASSYPQGFGYTF
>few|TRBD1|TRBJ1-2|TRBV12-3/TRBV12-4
TGTGCCAGCAGCTCAGGGGGAATTAACTATGGCTACACCTTC
CASSSGGINYGYTF
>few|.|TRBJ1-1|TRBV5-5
TGTGCCAGCAACCGGGATGGCAGGAACACTGAAGCTTTCTTT
CASNRDGRNTEAFF
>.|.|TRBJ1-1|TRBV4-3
TGCGCCAGCAGCCAAACGACATGGACTGAACCTTTCTTT
CASSQTTWTEPFF
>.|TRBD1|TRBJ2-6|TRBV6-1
TGTGCCAGCAGTGAGAGGGACAGGGTGGTCCTACACTCTGGGGCCAACGTCCTGACTTTC
CASSERDRVVLHSGANVLTF
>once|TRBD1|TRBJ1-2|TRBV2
TGTGCCAAAGGCACAAGATGGGACAGCCATGGAGGCTACACCTTC
CAKGTRWDSHGGYTF
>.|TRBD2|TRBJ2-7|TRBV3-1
TGTGCCAGCAGCCCAAGACTCCCTGAGCGGGGGCGCTACAATGAGCAGTACTTC
CASSPRLPERGRYNEQYF
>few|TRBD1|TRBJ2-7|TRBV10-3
TGTGCCATCCTTGGGACAGGGGGTAACGAGCAGTACTTC
CAILGTGGNEQYF
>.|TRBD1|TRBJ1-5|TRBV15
TGTGCCACCAGGCGGGACAGCCTTAGCAATCAGCCCCAGCATTTT
CATRRDSLSNQPQHF
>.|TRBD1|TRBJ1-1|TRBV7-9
TGTGCCAGCAGCCCCGCCCAGGGGGTGAACACTGAAGCTTTCTTT
CASSPAQGVNTEAFF
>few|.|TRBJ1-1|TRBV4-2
TGTGCCAGCAGCCAATCCCGGGGTTGGGACACTGAAGCTTTCTTT
CASSQSRGWDTEAFF
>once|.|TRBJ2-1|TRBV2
TGTGCCAGCAGTGTAGGGCGGATTTCCTACAATGGGCAGTTCTTC
CASSVGRISYNGQFF
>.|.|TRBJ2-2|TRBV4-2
TGTGCCAGCAGCCTCACACTGGTCACCGGGGAGCTGTTTTTT
CASSLTLVTGELFF
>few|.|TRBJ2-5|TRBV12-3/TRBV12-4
TGTGCCAGCAGTTTAAGGCTGGGAGAGACCCAGTACTTC
CASSLRLGETQYF
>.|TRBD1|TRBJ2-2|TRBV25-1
TGTGCCAGCAGTGACCCCGGGACAGCTAACACCGGGGAGCTGTTTTTT
CASSDPGTANTGELFF
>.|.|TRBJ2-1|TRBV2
TGTGTCAGCAGCGACCCCGGCGGAAAGTTCCATGAGCAGTTCTTC
CVSSDPGGKFHEQFF
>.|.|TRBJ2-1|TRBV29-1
TGCAGCGTTGAACCCGGCAATGGGCAGTTCTTC
CSVEPGNGQFF
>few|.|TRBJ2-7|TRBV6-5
TGTGCCAGCAGCCACAGGGAGTCCTACGAGCAGTACTTC
CASSHRESYEQYF